This entry is about one TCR beta chain. The target antigen is unknown. The data were obtained in a study of T cell responses to AZD1222 COVID-19 vaccine. Study-wide results and limits: Recipients of AZD1222 seropositive at baseline numbered only 5 or 6.

TCRdb's copy holds only in-frame clones and misses some; the assay was immunoSEQ multiplex PCR. Here the sample spans approximately 150,000 clones, approximately 86% being singletons. The germline V gene has CDR1 SGDLS and CDR2 YYNGEE. The CDR3 contains 14 residues. The V and J ends lost 4 bases and 5 bases, in that order; junction bases with no gene match: 8. The material sequenced was peripheral blood, taken 28 days after the second AZD1222 dose. This rearrangement joins TRBV9 to TRBJ1-1; 7 positions agree with TRBD1. The clonotype comes from an adult who received the AZD1222 COVID-19 vaccine. Written as DNA, the CDR3 is TGTGCCAGCAGCCCCAGGGGGGCTAAGACTGAAGCTTTCTTT. This codes for CASSPRGAKTEAFF.